These 18 T cell receptor beta chains were sequenced from one sample in a study of CD8+CD57+ T cells in acquired aplastic anemia. Using genomic DNA as the template, TCR beta VDJ and CDR3 profiling was carried out. TCRdb redid the calling of the reads with MiXCR, one entry per CDR3 protein. This repertoire shows about 220,000 distinct CDR3 sequences, approximately 35% found once; its top ten account for around 1.1%. The specimen was sorted CD4+, CD8+, or CD8+CD57+ T cells (not recorded which) from PBMCs. These receptors were taken from a human donor in good health, serving as a control.

This clonotype was detected a few times. CDR3 sequence (DNA): TGTGCCTGGAGTGTAGAAGGCACCGGGGAGCTGTTTTTT. Residues: CAWSVEGTGELFF. The chain recombines TRBV30 with TRBJ2-2, with no clear D. Germline-derived CDR1 and CDR2 are GTSNPN and SVGIG (reference sequence). The CDR3 has 13 amino acids. Trimming left V 0 bases short and J 4 bases short, with 6 bases between.

The chain carries TRBV27 and TRBJ1-6; D gene uncertain. V was trimmed by 5 bases and J by 4 bases, leaving 6 bases between them. The CDR3 length is 13 residues. Germline V gene lookup returns CDR1 MNHEY and CDR2 SMNVEV (reference sequence). This CDR3 reads CASSPTYNSPLHF. Written as DNA, the CDR3 is TGTGCCAGCAGTCCGACTTATAATTCACCCCTCCACTTT.

This rearrangement joins TRBV20-1 to TRBJ1-1, with 11 bases identical to TRBD1. The J call may be incorrect, as the DNA end agrees better with TRBJ1-6. From germline, CDR1 is DFQATT and CDR2 SNEGSKA (reference sequence). The CDR3 sequence is 14 residues long. DNA for the CDR3: TGCAGTGCTAGGCTGGGACAGGGGGGATCACCCCTCCACTTT. This translates into CSARLGQGGSPLHF.

This clonotype has only a few counts. J is TRBJ2-3 and V is TRBV29-1, with D possibly TRBD2 on 6 matching bases. Trimming shortened V by 2 bases and J by 4 bases, and 7 bases separated the two germline ends. Germline values: CDR1 SQVTM, CDR2 ANQGSEA. This CDR3 contains 12 residues. Here the CDR3 reads CSVESGADTQYF. The CDR3 bases are TGCAGCGTTGAATCGGGGGCAGATACGCAGTATTTT.

A word on this clonotype: This may arise from a read error, as a much more abundant clone is one base away. The CDR3 DNA reads as TGCAGTGCTAAGACTTCTTTACCCCGCGACGAGCAGTACTTC. Protein: CSAKTSLPRDEQYF. This rearrangement joins TRBV20-1 to TRBJ2-7; D is unclear. CDR1 and CDR2 from the germline V gene are DFQATT and SNEGSKA (reference sequence). V lost 4 bases, J lost 5 bases, and 18 bases lay in between. There are 14 residues in the CDR3.

This clonotype was counted between two and nine times. As DNA, the CDR3 is TGTGCCAGCAGTTTAGAAAGGCGGGATCAGCCCCAGCATTTT. It codes for CASSLERRDQPQHF. The V gene is TRBV12-3 or TRBV12-4, the J gene TRBJ1-5; D ambiguous. This CDR3 has 14 residues. The V end was cut by 1 base, the J end by 5 bases, with 9 bases between.

This clonotype came up a few times. The rearrangement uses TRBV2 and TRBJ2-3, with 9 bases matching TRBD2. Germline CDR1 is SNHLY and CDR2 is FYNNEI. This CDR3 contains 15 residues. The V and J ends lost 5 bases and 2 bases, in that order; junction bases with no gene match: 5. The CDR3 loop is CASSLAGLFTDTQYF. The CDR3 region has the DNA TGTGCCAGCAGTCTAGCGGGACTCTTCACAGATACGCAGTATTTT.

This clonotype was seen at least ten times. The chain uses TRBV19 and TRBJ1-5; 8 bases fit TRBD1. The junction had 17 bases not matched to a gene; V was cut back by 7 bases and J by 0 bases. CDR3 size: 19 residues. The V gene's germline CDR1 is LNHDA and CDR2 SQIVND (reference sequence). The CDR3 region is CASTPRTGWLRDSNQPQHF. CDR3 nucleotide sequence: TGTGCCAGTACCCCCCGGACAGGGTGGTTGAGGGATAGCAATCAGCCCCAGCATTTT.

This clonotype has ten or more counts. The chain is built from TRBV7-2 and TRBJ2-1; D may be TRBD1 (7 bases). The ends were cut back, 5 bases at V and 6 bases at J, with 11 bases in the middle. The CDR3 loop spans 13 amino acids. The germline CDR1 and CDR2 sequences are SGHTA and FQGNSA. The CDR3 reads CASSRQGGNEQFF. CDR3 DNA sequence: TGTGCCAGCAGCAGACAGGGAGGCAATGAGCAGTTCTTC.

The gene calls are TRBV7-8 and TRBJ1-2; D not resolved. The CDR3 extends over 13 amino acids. From germline, CDR1 is SGHVS and CDR2 FQNEAQ. V was trimmed by 2 bases and J by 8 bases, leaving 12 bases between them. The CDR3 loop reads CASSLIGLGGYTF. The CDR3 region has the DNA TGTGCCAGCAGCTTAATCGGGCTGGGGGGCTACACCTTC.

This chain joins TRBV11-2 and TRBJ1-1; the D gene is possibly TRBD1 (5 bases). The CDR3 has 16 amino acids. V was clipped by 3 bases and J by 7 bases, with 21 bases between them. Germline V gene sequence: CDR1 SGHAT, CDR2 FQNNGV. The CDR3 nucleotides read TGTGCCAGCAGCTTCCGGGACCGCGGTCTTAGTGGTGAAGCTTTCTTT. This translates into CASSFRDRGLSGEAFF. Looking up the rest from reference TRBV11-2 and TRBJ1-1 gives the full variable domain: EAGVAQSPRYKIIEKRQSVAFWCNPISGHATLYWYQQILGQGPKLLIQFQNNGVVDDSQLPKDRFSAERLKGVDSTLKIQPAKLEDSAVYLCASSFRDRGLSGEAFFGQGTRLTVV.

This clonotype was seen a few times. The V gene is TRBV28, the J gene TRBJ2-7; possibly TRBD1 for D (5 bases). The V gene's germline CDR1 is MDHEN and CDR2 SYDVKM. The CDR3 runs to 16 residues. V lost 3 bases, J lost 0 bases, and 15 bases lay in between. CDR3 protein: CASSFVYGASSYEQYF. The CDR3 bases are TGTGCCAGCAGTTTTGTGTATGGGGCCAGCTCCTACGAGCAGTACTTC.

The chain combines TRBV3-1 with TRBJ2-1, with D hard to call. The CDR3 spans 13 residues. The germline V and J ends were trimmed by 1 base and 6 bases, with 7 bases remaining between them. Per the germline V gene, CDR1 is LGHDT and CDR2 is YNNKEL (reference sequence). This CDR3 is CASSQGRSNEQFF. The CDR3 DNA follows: TGTGCCAGCAGCCAAGGCCGAAGCAATGAGCAGTTCTTC.

The chain is built from TRBV2 and TRBJ2-7; D not certain. The CDR3 is 14 amino acids. Germline V gene sequence: CDR1 SNHLY, CDR2 FYNNEI. With 1 base removed from V and 4 bases from J, the gap between germline ends came to 11 bases. CDR3 DNA: TGTGCCAGCAGTGAAGGGAGCACCTCTTACGAGCAGTACTTC. It codes for CASSEGSTSYEQYF.

Ten or more counts support this clonotype. The chain joins TRBV7-9 to TRBJ2-7; tentatively, D is TRBD2 (6 bases). The V gene lost 2 bases and the J gene lost 0 bases, with 14 bases spanning the gap. Germline V gene sequence: CDR1 SEHNR, CDR2 FQNEAQ (reference sequence). The CDR3 runs to 16 residues. The CDR3 loop reads CASSLSISGVSYEQYF. The CDR3 bases are TGTGCCAGCAGCTTAAGTATTAGCGGCGTCTCCTACGAGCAGTACTTC.

The chain uses TRBV10-3 and TRBJ1-4, with TRBD1 as a possible D gene (5 bases). From germline, CDR1 is ENHRY and CDR2 SYGVKD. The CDR3 totals 16 residues. V was cut by 3 bases and J by 3 bases, with 14 bases left in between. The CDR3 loop is CAISDSGTGSNEKLFF. As DNA, the CDR3 is TGTGCCATCAGTGATTCGGGGACGGGGTCTAATGAAAAACTGTTTTTT.

This clonotype has only one observation. The genes are TRBV7-9 and TRBJ2-1, with unresolved D. The CDR3 extends over 11 amino acids. Trimming pared 3 bases from V and 10 bases from J, leaving 7 bases between. Germline-derived CDR1 and CDR2 are SEHNR and FQNEAQ (reference sequence). The chain's CDR3 is CASSFPGEQFF. The CDR3 bases are TGTGCCAGCAGCTTCCCCGGGGAGCAGTTCTTC.

With regard to this clonotype: This may come from a read error, since a much larger clone is one base off. The CDR3 spells CAISEAPLASYEQYF. Here the CDR3 DNA reads TGTGCCATCAGTGAAGCGCCTCTAGCCTCCTACGAGCAGTACTTC. The chain uses TRBV6-1 and TRBJ2-7; possible D gene TRBD2, 5 bases. Per the germline V gene, CDR1 is MNHNS and CDR2 is SASEGT. The CDR3 is 15 amino acids.